This T cell receptor (beta chain) was observed in a study of technical replicates of blood from several donors. The protocol was immunoSEQ multiplex PCR, while the TCRdb copy is restricted to in-frame clones and leaves out a portion. The data hold tens of thousands of clones, with approximately 97% observed a single time. Trimming took 4 bases from V and 4 from J; bases not matched to a gene: 11. CDR1 SGHVS and CDR2 FNYEAQ come from the germline V gene. This CDR3 is built from 17 residues. This clone was recorded only once. The rearrangement uses TRBV7-6 and TRBJ2-1, with 9 bases that match TRBD2. The TCR was taken from a human donor in good health. Sequences were obtained from T cells isolated from PBMCs. CDR3 nucleotide sequence: TGTGCCAGCAGCTCCCGGGGGCTAGCGGGGCGTTACAATGAGCAGTTCTTC. It is translated as CASSSRGLAGRYNEQFF.